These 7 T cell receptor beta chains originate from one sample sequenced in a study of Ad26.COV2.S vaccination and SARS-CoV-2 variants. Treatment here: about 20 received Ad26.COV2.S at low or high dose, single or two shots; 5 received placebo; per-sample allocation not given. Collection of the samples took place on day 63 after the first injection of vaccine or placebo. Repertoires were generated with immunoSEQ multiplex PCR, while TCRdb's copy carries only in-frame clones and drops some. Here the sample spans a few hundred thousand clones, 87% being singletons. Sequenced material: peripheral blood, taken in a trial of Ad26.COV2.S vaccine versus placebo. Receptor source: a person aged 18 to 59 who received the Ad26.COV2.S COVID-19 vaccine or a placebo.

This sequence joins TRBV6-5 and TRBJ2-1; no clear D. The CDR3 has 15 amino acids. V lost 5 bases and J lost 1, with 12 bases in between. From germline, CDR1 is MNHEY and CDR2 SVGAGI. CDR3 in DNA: TGTGCCAGCAGTCCCGCGCCCCCTTCCTACAATGAGCAGTTCTTC. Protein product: CASSPAPPSYNEQFF.

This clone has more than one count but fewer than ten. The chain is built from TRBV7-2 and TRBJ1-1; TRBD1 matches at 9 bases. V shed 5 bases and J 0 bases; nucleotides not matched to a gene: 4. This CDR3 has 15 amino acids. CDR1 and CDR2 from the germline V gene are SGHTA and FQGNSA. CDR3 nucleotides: TGTGCCAGCAGCCAATGGACAGGGGTGAACACTGAAGCTTTCTTT. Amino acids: CASSQWTGVNTEAFF.

The CDR3 sequence: CASSYQSPTSSYEQYV. The CDR3 DNA sequence: TGTGCCAGCAGTTACCAATCTCCGACGAGCTCCTACGAGCAGTACGTC. This sequence joins TRBV6-6 and TRBJ2-7; D uncertain. This CDR3 comprises 16 residues. V lost 2 bases and J 0 bases, leaving 14 bases between the germline ends. From germline, CDR1 is MNHNY and CDR2 SVGAGI (reference sequence).

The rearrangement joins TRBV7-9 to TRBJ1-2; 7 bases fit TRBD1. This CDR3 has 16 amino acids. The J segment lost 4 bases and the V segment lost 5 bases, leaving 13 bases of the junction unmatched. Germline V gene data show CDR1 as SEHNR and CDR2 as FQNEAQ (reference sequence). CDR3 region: CASSTARQGPFYGYTF. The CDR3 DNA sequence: TGTGCCAGCAGCACGGCGAGACAGGGACCTTTCTATGGCTACACCTTC.

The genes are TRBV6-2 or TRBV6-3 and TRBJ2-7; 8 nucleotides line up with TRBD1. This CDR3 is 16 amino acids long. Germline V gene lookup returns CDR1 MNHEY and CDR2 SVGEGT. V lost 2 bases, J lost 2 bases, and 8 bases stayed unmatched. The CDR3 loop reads CASSYDQGAYTYEQYF. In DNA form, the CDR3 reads TGTGCCAGCAGTTACGATCAGGGGGCCTATACCTACGAGCAGTACTTC.

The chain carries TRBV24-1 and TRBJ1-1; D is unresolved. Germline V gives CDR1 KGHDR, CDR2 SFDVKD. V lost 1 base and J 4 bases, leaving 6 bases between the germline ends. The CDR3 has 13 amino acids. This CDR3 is CATSDLMGTEAFF. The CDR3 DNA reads TGTGCCACCAGTGATTTAATGGGCACTGAAGCTTTCTTT.

The CDR3 sequence is CASSRHPDTGELFF. The CDR3 DNA sequence: TGTGCCAGCAGCCGACACCCTGACACCGGGGAGCTGTTTTTT. The gene calls are TRBV6-6 and TRBJ2-2; no reliable D call. CDR1 is MNHNY and CDR2 is SVGAGI in the germline V gene (reference sequence). The CDR3 has 14 residues. Trimming shortened V by 6 bases and J by 3 bases, and 11 bases separated the two germline ends.